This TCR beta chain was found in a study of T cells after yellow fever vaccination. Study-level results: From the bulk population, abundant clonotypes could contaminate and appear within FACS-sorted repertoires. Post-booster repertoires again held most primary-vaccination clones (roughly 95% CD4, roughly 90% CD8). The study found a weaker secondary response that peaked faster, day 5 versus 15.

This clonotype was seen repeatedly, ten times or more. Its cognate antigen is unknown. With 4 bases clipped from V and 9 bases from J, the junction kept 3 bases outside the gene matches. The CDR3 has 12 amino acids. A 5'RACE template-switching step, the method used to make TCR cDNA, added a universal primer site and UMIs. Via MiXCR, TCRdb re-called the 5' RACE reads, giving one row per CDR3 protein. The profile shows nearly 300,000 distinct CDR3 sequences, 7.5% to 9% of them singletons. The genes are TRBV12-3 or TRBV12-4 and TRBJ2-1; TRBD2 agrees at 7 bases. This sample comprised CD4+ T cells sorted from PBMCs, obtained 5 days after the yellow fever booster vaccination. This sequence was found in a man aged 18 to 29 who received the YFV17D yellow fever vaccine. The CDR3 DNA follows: TGTGCCAGCAGTTCTCAGCGGGGTGAGCAGTTCTTC. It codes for CASSSQRGEQFF.